The subject of this entry is one T cell receptor beta chain. Its antigen is currently unknown. Mismatch with germline at one junction end may stem from a read error. This record belongs to a study of CD8 T cells in ankylosing spondylitis. Findings and caveats of the study: The authors found the disease-linked clones to be CD8+ and relatively rare in peripheral blood. Characteristic of ankylosing spondylitis blood, it appeared, was a TCR beta motif comprising about 8 highly homologous variants.

Using quantitative 5'-RACE with molecular barcodes, the authors made TCR beta libraries. In TCRdb, the 5' RACE reads were re-called with MiXCR into one record per CDR3 protein. Altogether roughly 280,000 distinct CDR3 sequences are present, 20% being singletons, with the ten largest covering less than 9.5%. Germline V CDR1 and CDR2: KGHDR, SFDVKD. The CDR3 contains 16 residues. The J gene is TRBJ2-5, the V gene TRBV24-1; maybe TRBD2 (5 bases). Source material: blood, either unsorted or a sorted T cell fraction (not recorded which). The TCR sequence derives from a male donor with ankylosing spondylitis or in good health (not recorded which). The CDR3 spells CATSDTRRRGGEAQYF. The CDR3 coding sequence is TGTGCCACCAGTGATACAAGACGACGGGGTGGAGAGGCCCAGTACTTC.